The 19 T cell receptor beta chains listed next were all sequenced from one sample in a study of blood T cell repertoires in COVID-19. Assay: immunoSEQ multiplex PCR; the TCRdb copy retains only in-frame clones and omits some. The table includes roughly 100,000 clones, 70% to 90% detected once. Material for sequencing was peripheral blood. The receptors here all came from a man between 50 and 59 years old in a cohort sampled during active COVID-19.

The chain couples TRBV28 to TRBJ1-1; 8 bases are shared with TRBD1. Trimming took 6 bases from V and 4 from J; bases not matched to a gene: 10. The CDR3 length is 15 residues. Germline CDR1 and CDR2: MDHEN and SYDVKM. The CDR3 nucleotides are TGTGCCAGCAGAGTTTCAGGGGGCGCAAGCACTGAAGCTTTCTTT. Translated: CASRVSGGASTEAFF.

The chain carries TRBV6-2 or TRBV6-3 and TRBJ1-5; TRBD1 is a possible D gene (5 bases). There are 13 residues in the CDR3. The V gene's germline CDR1 is MNHEY and CDR2 SVGEGT. V shed 6 bases and J shed 7 bases, with 13 bases lying between them. The CDR3 nucleotides read TGTGCCAGCAGCCCGACAGACTGGCAGCCCCAGCATTTT. This translates into CASSPTDWQPQHF.

The rearrangement links TRBV7-8 to TRBJ2-1, with a weak D call TRBD1 (5 bases). Trimming took 5 bases from V and 9 from J, leaving 14 bases between them. Germline CDR1 is SGHVS and CDR2 is FQNEAQ. CDR3 size: 13 residues. CDR3 region: CASSTAGFGEQFF. CDR3 nucleotide sequence: TGTGCCAGCAGCACCGCAGGGTTTGGTGAGCAGTTCTTC.

The V gene is TRBV7-6, the J gene TRBJ2-1; 7 positions match TRBD1. In germline, CDR1 is SGHVS, CDR2 FNYEAQ. V gave up 5 bases and J gave up 7 bases; unmatched junction bases: 8. The length of the CDR3 is 14 residues. The CDR3: CASSRTAGGNEQFF. CDR3 coding DNA: TGTGCCAGCAGCCGCACCGCAGGGGGAAATGAGCAGTTCTTC.

V is TRBV6-2 or TRBV6-3 and J is TRBJ2-3, with D unresolved. V was pared by 4 bases and J by 5 bases, with 10 bases between. Germline V gene data show CDR1 as MNHEY and CDR2 as SVGEGT. This CDR3 region has 13 residues. The chain's CDR3 is CASSSANRDTQYF. The CDR3 nucleotides read TGTGCCAGCAGTTCCGCGAACCGAGATACGCAGTATTTT.

The V call is TRBV19, the J call TRBJ1-5; no firm D call. V dropped 5 bases and J dropped 3 bases, with 11 bases sitting between them. The germline V gene has CDR1 LNHDA and CDR2 SQIVND (reference sequence). This CDR3 region has 14 residues. This chain's CDR3 is CASSSGLINQPQHF. CDR3 nucleotide sequence: TGTGCCAGTAGTTCCGGACTGATCAATCAGCCCCAGCATTTT.

CDR3: CASSPQGSYNSPLHF. As DNA, the CDR3 is TGTGCCAGCAGCCCACAGGGCTCCTATAATTCACCCCTCCACTTT. This chain links TRBV3-1 (or the pseudogene TRBV3-2) with TRBJ1-6; possible D gene TRBD1, 6 bases. V lost 4 bases, J lost 0 bases, and 7 bases lay in between. This CDR3 has 15 residues. Germline-derived CDR1 and CDR2 are LGHDT and YNNKEL (reference sequence).

V and J are TRBV18 and TRBJ2-5, with a weak D call TRBD1 (6 bases). CDR3 length: 15 residues. Germline lookup yields CDR1 KGHSH and CDR2 LQKENI. Between the trimmed V and J ends, which lost 3 bases and 2 bases, there was a span of 13 bases. In DNA form, the CDR3 reads TGTGCCAGCTCACCTTACAGGGCTCAGCAAGAGACCCAGTACTTC. Its protein product is CASSPYRAQQETQYF. The full variable domain, its missing parts supplied by reference TRBV18 and TRBJ2-5, is NAGVMQNPRHLVRRRGQEARLRCSPMKGHSHVYWYRQLPEEGLKFMVYLQKENIIDESGMPKERFSAEFPKEGPSILRIQQVVRGDSAAYFCASSPYRAQQETQYFGPGTRLLVL.

This clone occurred once. The chain is built from TRBV3-1 (or the pseudogene TRBV3-2) and TRBJ1-1; D is unclear. The CDR3 runs to 12 residues. Between the trimmed V and J ends, which lost 4 bases and 3 bases, there was a span of 6 bases. Germline CDR1 reads LGHDT; CDR2 reads YNNKEL (reference sequence). CDR3 nucleotides: TGTGCCAGCAGCCGCCGGGACACTGAAGCTTTCTTT. Translating gives CASSRRDTEAFF.

V usage is TRBV20-1 and J usage is TRBJ2-1; 8 bases are shared with TRBD2. J was trimmed by 4 bases and V by 3 bases; bases with no gene match: 5. CDR3 length: 14 residues. CDR1 is DFQATT, CDR2 SNEGSKA, per germline (reference sequence). The CDR3 DNA reads TGCAGTGCTAGTGGCGCGGGGGGTTACAATGAGCAGTTCTTC. It codes for CSASGAGGYNEQFF.

This chain uses TRBV2 with TRBJ2-1, with TRBD2 as a possible D gene (6 bases). CDR1 is SNHLY, CDR2 FYNNEI, per germline. The V and J ends lost 8 bases and 5 bases respectively, with 7 bases between them. CDR3 length: 11 amino acids. CDR3 in amino acids: CASGTDNEQFF. CDR3 bases: TGTGCCAGCGGGACTGACAATGAGCAGTTCTTC.

The V and J genes are TRBV5-1 and TRBJ1-2; D is possibly TRBD1 (5 bases). Germline assignment: CDR1 SGHRS and CDR2 YFSETQ. Deletions cut 4 bases from V and 2 bases from J, with 12 bases between. The CDR3 extends over 14 amino acids. The CDR3 DNA is TGCGCCAGCAGCGCGACGGGGGGGAACTATGGCTACACCTTC. This gives the protein CASSATGGNYGYTF.

The J gene is TRBJ2-5, the V gene TRBV6-2 or TRBV6-3, with TRBD1 identical over 7 bases. This CDR3 has 15 residues. J lost 6 bases, V lost 5 bases, and 12 bases had no gene match. Germline values: CDR1 MNHEY, CDR2 SVGEGT. DNA of the CDR3: TGTGCCAGCAGTGACAGGGAAGGGGCCGGAAAGACCCAGTACTTC. Translated, it gives CASSDREGAGKTQYF.

V gene TRBV18 combines with J gene TRBJ2-7; 7 bases are shared with TRBD1. This CDR3 is 13 amino acids long. The germline V gene has CDR1 KGHSH and CDR2 LQKENI. Trimming removed 9 bases from V and 0 bases from J; junction bases left unmatched: 5. CDR3 amino acids: CASHTGASYEQYV. CDR3 bases: TGTGCCAGTCACACAGGGGCCTCCTACGAGCAGTACGTC.

V is TRBV5-1 and J is TRBJ2-3, with 12 nucleotides matching TRBD2. The CDR3 has 14 residues. V shed 4 bases, J shed 6 bases, and the junction held 3 bases outside the gene matches. From germline, CDR1 is SGHRS and CDR2 YFSETQ. The CDR3 bases are TGCGCCAGCAGCACAGGGACTAGCGGGGATACGCAGTATTTT. Its translation is CASSTGTSGDTQYF.

This clone appeared a single time. This chain connects TRBV6-5 to TRBJ1-5, with 8 bases lining up with TRBD1. Germline loops: CDR1 MNHEY, CDR2 SVGAGI. Trimming cost V 8 bases and J 1 base; bases outside gene matches: 1. This CDR3 is built from 13 residues. In DNA form, the CDR3 reads TGTGCCAGCGGACAGGGAAGCAATCAGCCCCAGCATTTT. Residues: CASGQGSNQPQHF.

A note on this clone: The same CDR3 arises from other DNA sequences in this sample as well. The J gene is TRBJ2-1, the V gene TRBV5-1; 7 bases map to TRBD1. Trimming removed 0 bases from V and 7 bases from J; junction bases left unmatched: 7. CDR1 and CDR2 from the germline V gene are SGHRS and YFSETQ. The CDR3 contains 15 residues. The CDR3 reads CASSLGGTEGNEQFF. The CDR3 DNA reads TGCGCCAGCAGCTTGGGGGGGACAGAGGGGAATGAGCAGTTCTTC.

V is TRBV5-1 and J is TRBJ1-4, with D maybe TRBD1 (5 bases). V lost 0 bases and J lost 5, with 8 bases in between. The CDR3 totals 14 residues. The germline gives CDR1 SGHRS, CDR2 YFSETQ. The CDR3 protein is CASSLGGLNEKLFF. The CDR3 DNA reads as TGCGCCAGCAGCTTGGGGGGCCTAAATGAAAAACTGTTTTTT.

The chain carries TRBV7-2 and TRBJ2-3; unclear D gene. Per germline, CDR1 SGHTA and CDR2 FQGNSA. The CDR3 consists of 14 residues. Trimming removed 8 bases at V and 0 bases at J, with 12 bases between. In nucleotides, the CDR3 is TGTGCCAGCCGCATTGGCAGGAGCACAGATACGCAGTATTTT. This translates into CASRIGRSTDTQYF. The complete variable domain, with remaining parts taken from reference TRBV7-2 and TRBJ2-3, reads GAGVSQSPSNKVTEKGKDVELRCDPISGHTALYWYRQSLGQGLEFLIYFQGNSAPDKSGLPSDRFSAERTGGSVSTLTIQRTQQEDSAVYLCASRIGRSTDTQYFGPGTRLTVL.